Listed below are T cell receptor beta chains from one sample, sequenced in a study of blood T cells in healthy people across ages. TCRdb used MiXCR to reprocess the 5' RACE reads, holding one entry per CDR3 protein. Seen here are about 800,000 distinct CDR3 sequences, roughly 50% observed once, and the top ten hold about 20%. Material for sequencing was blood. The receptors stem from a man aged 30-40 years in good health. CDR3s leave out the opening cysteine and the closing phenylalanine or tryptophan. Expanded clones are given a class, and other clones once, few, many or no size at all.

V gene: TRBV29-1
J gene: TRBJ2-1
clone size: few
CDR3 protein: SAGTSGNSYNEQF

V gene: TRBV29-1
J gene: TRBJ2-3
clone size: -
CDR3 protein: SVGSGVSTDTQY

V gene: TRBV5-1
J gene: TRBJ2-3
clone size: few
CDR3 protein: ASSFGGLTDTQY

V gene: TRBV19
J gene: TRBJ2-5
clone size: -
CDR3 protein: ASSDSFRIAVQETQY

V gene: TRBV5-1
J gene: TRBJ2-3
clone size: few
CDR3 protein: ASSGQGLSTDTQY

V gene: TRBV7-2
J gene: TRBJ1-2
clone size: -
CDR3 protein: ASSPPNLRGIGYT

V gene: TRBV6-6
J gene: TRBJ1-2
clone size: few
CDR3 protein: ASSYGDLRVEYGYT

V gene: TRBV27
J gene: TRBJ2-1
clone size: few
CDR3 protein: ASSLGHEQF

V gene: TRBV5-1
J gene: TRBJ2-1
clone size: -
CDR3 protein: ASSLAGKNNEQF

V gene: TRBV10-3
J gene: TRBJ2-1
clone size: -
CDR3 protein: AITSGSFNEQF

V gene: TRBV20-1
J gene: -
clone size: once
CDR3 protein: SASLAADEQY

V gene: TRBV29-1
J gene: -
clone size: few
CDR3 protein: SVDGTGAHEQY

V gene: TRBV27
J gene: TRBJ2-1
clone size: -
CDR3 protein: ASSLSASWDGSYNEQF

V gene: TRBV3-1
J gene: TRBJ2-7
clone size: -
CDR3 protein: ASSQAESEQY

V gene: TRBV7-2
J gene: TRBJ1-2
clone size: -
CDR3 protein: ASSGMPRVSNYGYT

V gene: TRBV6-5
J gene: TRBJ1-1
clone size: -
CDR3 protein: ASSTSGGGRTEAF

V gene: TRBV7-2
J gene: TRBJ2-5
clone size: few
CDR3 protein: ASSSVGTQETQY

V gene: TRBV4-2
J gene: TRBJ2-3
clone size: -
CDR3 protein: ASSQETSGSFADTQY

V gene: TRBV6-1
J gene: TRBJ1-4
clone size: -
CDR3 protein: ASSPRGGRGLGEKLF

V gene: TRBV2
J gene: TRBJ2-5
clone size: -
CDR3 protein: ASSVLDRRGETQY

V gene: TRBV5-5
J gene: TRBJ2-5
clone size: once
CDR3 protein: ASRGGLAVQETQY

V gene: TRBV20-1
J gene: TRBJ2-7
clone size: -
CDR3 protein: SARPLDKDHEQY

V gene: TRBV20-1
J gene: TRBJ2-5
clone size: -
CDR3 protein: SASNSGTQETQY

V gene: TRBV9
J gene: TRBJ2-1
clone size: -
CDR3 protein: ASTGLSNEQF

V gene: TRBV7-2
J gene: TRBJ2-1
clone size: -
CDR3 protein: ASSFVVGAFYNEQF

V gene: TRBV7-2
J gene: TRBJ2-4
clone size: few
CDR3 protein: ASSFLLGGSRLAKNIQY

V gene: TRBV20-1
J gene: TRBJ2-1
clone size: once
CDR3 protein: SGLSRQSVYNEQF

V gene: TRBV20-1
J gene: TRBJ2-3
clone size: -
CDR3 protein: SASSIALDTQY

V gene: TRBV28
J gene: TRBJ2-7
clone size: -
CDR3 protein: ASSVLGVAYEQY

V gene: TRBV5-1
J gene: TRBJ2-1
clone size: -
CDR3 protein: ASSLMGGAYNEQF

V gene: TRBV20-1
J gene: TRBJ1-2
clone size: -
CDR3 protein: SAQLQGGYGYT

V gene: TRBV7-9
J gene: TRBJ2-1
clone size: -
CDR3 protein: ASSPLGHNEQF

V gene: TRBV27
J gene: TRBJ1-1
clone size: -
CDR3 protein: ASSPWTDSNTEAF

V gene: TRBV7-9
J gene: TRBJ1-2
clone size: -
CDR3 protein: ASSSGLGGYGYT

V gene: TRBV6-5
J gene: TRBJ2-3
clone size: -
CDR3 protein: ASRTLAGGIDTQY

V gene: TRBV10-3
J gene: TRBJ2-7
clone size: few
CDR3 protein: AISESNDYYTSYEQY

V gene: TRBV12-3/TRBV12-4
J gene: TRBJ2-7
clone size: -
CDR3 protein: ASSLVGNEEQY

V gene: TRBV12-3/TRBV12-4
J gene: -
clone size: -
CDR3 protein: ASSRQIRYEQY

V gene: TRBV7-2
J gene: TRBJ2-5
clone size: -
CDR3 protein: ASSTGLAGGETQY

V gene: TRBV20-1
J gene: TRBJ2-3
clone size: -
CDR3 protein: SANGRLADNTDTQY

V gene: TRBV7-2
J gene: TRBJ1-2
clone size: -
CDR3 protein: ASSFPGSNYGYT

V gene: TRBV5-1
J gene: TRBJ2-5
clone size: -
CDR3 protein: ASSILIQETQY

V gene: TRBV12-3/TRBV12-4
J gene: TRBJ1-2
clone size: few
CDR3 protein: ASSGTGGDGYT

V gene: TRBV6-2/TRBV6-3
J gene: TRBJ2-3
clone size: -
CDR3 protein: ASKNGEQTGTQY